This T cell receptor beta chain was captured in a study of T cell responses to AZD1222 COVID-19 vaccine. Produced via immunoSEQ multiplex PCR; TCRdb's table is partial and in-frame only. The sample has 100,000 to 150,000 clones, 85% to 90% seen once; the top ten hold around 30%. The table lists this clone with a few counts. CDR3 length equals 13 residues. V was clipped by 3 bases and J by 4 bases, with 10 bases between them. The germline V gene encodes CDR1 KGHSH and CDR2 LQKENI. This clonotype was obtained from an adult in good health. The material was peripheral blood, obtained on day 0 of AZD1222 vaccination. The V call is TRBV18, the J call TRBJ2-7, with D unclear. CDR3 amino acids: CASSPSSGYEQYF. In DNA, the CDR3 is TGTGCCAGCTCACCCTCTTCAGGTTACGAGCAGTACTTC.